One and the same sample provided the 17 T cell receptor beta chains below, sequenced in a study of radiation and T cells in renal cell carcinoma. Indicated treatment: 15 Gy SBRT to primary tumor, nephrectomy 4 weeks later. Clones were read by immunoSEQ multiplex PCR, and TCRdb kept only the in-frame ones, dropping some. In the table there are around 13,000 clones, 33% of which are singletons. The source was tumor tissue, collected from a patient whose treatment included radiotherapy and nephrectomy. The receptors shown here come from a man aged 60 to 69 with renal cell carcinoma.

This rearrangement joins TRBV29-1 to TRBJ2-7; D might be TRBD1 (5 bases). V gave up 4 bases and J gave up 6 bases, with 16 bases separating them. The CDR3 is 13 residues long. Germline V CDR1 and CDR2: SQVTM, ANQGSEA. CDR3 coding DNA: TGCAGCGTTGTTCGGCAGGGAAGGGGCGAGCAGTACTTC. Translated: CSVVRQGRGEQYF.

The chain couples TRBV14 to TRBJ1-2; D not certain. Germline V gives CDR1 SGHDN, CDR2 FVKESK. This CDR3 spans 15 amino acids. Trimming took 4 bases from V and 6 from J, leaving 18 bases between them. The CDR3 protein is CASSPNRGSTHGYTF. The CDR3 DNA follows: TGTGCCAGCAGCCCGAACCGGGGATCTACCCATGGCTACACCTTC.

A few counts support this clone. The chain combines TRBV5-1 with TRBJ1-2; D remains unclear. The CDR3 has 13 residues. The V end was cut by 4 bases, the J end by 2 bases, with 9 bases between. Per germline, CDR1 SGHRS and CDR2 YFSETQ. CDR3 sequence (DNA): TGCGCCAGCAGCCTTACAGTCAACTATGGCTACACCTTC. Amino acid sequence: CASSLTVNYGYTF.

This clone turned up a few times. The CDR3 DNA reads as TGTGCCAGCAGCTTAGACAGTCGAAATGGTGGCTACACCTTC. Translation: CASSLDSRNGGYTF. The V and J genes are TRBV7-2 and TRBJ1-2; no reliable D call. V lost 1 base to trimming and J lost 7 bases, with 13 bases between them. Germline V lookup: CDR1 SGHTA, CDR2 FQGNSA. The CDR3 is made up of 14 amino acids.

This clone was counted a few times. The J gene is TRBJ2-7, the V gene TRBV2, with 7 bases fitting TRBD1. V lost 6 bases to trimming and J lost 3 bases; unmatched junction nucleotides: 8. CDR3 length: 14 amino acids. Germline V gives CDR1 SNHLY, CDR2 FYNNEI. The DNA of the CDR3 is TGTGCCAGCAGCCGACAGGGCAGCCTCTACGAGCAGTACTTC. This translates into CASSRQGSLYEQYF.

The chain combines TRBV5-6 with TRBJ2-7; TRBD2 is a possible D gene (5 bases). The CDR3 has 14 amino acids. V was clipped by 2 bases and J by 0 bases, with 9 bases between them. Germline values: CDR1 SGHDT, CDR2 YYEEEE. CDR3 in DNA: TGTGCCAGCAGCTTTGAACGGGGCTCCTACGAGCAGTACTTC. The encoded protein is CASSFERGSYEQYF.

The chain uses TRBV6-5 and TRBJ1-5, with D unresolved. This CDR3 spans 13 amino acids. Trimming shortened V by 6 bases and J by 4 bases, and 10 bases separated the two germline ends. Germline V lookup: CDR1 MNHEY, CDR2 SVGAGI. The CDR3 sequence is CASSTSGNQPQHF. The CDR3 DNA follows: TGTGCCAGCAGCACGTCTGGGAATCAGCCCCAGCATTTT.

This clone has just a few counts. This chain joins TRBV5-1 and TRBJ2-7; TRBD1 matches 8 bases. CDR1 and CDR2 from the germline V gene are SGHRS and YFSETQ. Germline trimming cut 4 bases from V and 5 bases from J; bases unmatched to any gene: 11. The CDR3 is 15 amino acids. The CDR3 nucleotides are TGCGCCAGCAGCAAGAGGACAGGGATTGTCGACGAGCAGTACTTC. Protein sequence: CASSKRTGIVDEQYF.

This clone is categorized as medium-sized. The CDR3 protein is CASSRGLQETQYF. The CDR3 DNA sequence: TGTGCCAGCTCTAGGGGGCTCCAAGAGACCCAGTACTTC. The J gene is TRBJ2-5, the V gene TRBV2; TRBD1 matches 7 bases. The V gene's germline CDR1 is SNHLY and CDR2 FYNNEI. The CDR3 has 13 amino acids. The V segment lost 8 bases and the J segment 1 base; nucleotides outside the gene matches: 4.

The J gene is TRBJ1-4, the V gene TRBV2; D is ambiguous. Trimming stripped 6 bases from V and 12 bases from J, with 17 bases between. Germline V lookup: CDR1 SNHLY, CDR2 FYNNEI. The CDR3 is made up of 13 amino acids. DNA of the CDR3: TGTGCCAGCAGGCCGGGAACCTCGGAGGAACTGTTTTTT. Its protein is CASRPGTSEELFF.

This chain joins TRBV5-6 and TRBJ2-7, with D possibly being TRBD1 or TRBD2 (6 bases each). Germline CDR1 is SGHDT and CDR2 is YYEEEE. V lost 3 bases, J lost 3 bases, and 10 bases lay in between. The CDR3 extends over 13 amino acids. Here the CDR3 DNA reads TGTGCCAGCAGCTGGGGGGCTGACTACGAGCAGTACTTC. This translates into CASSWGADYEQYF.

This clone appeared a few times. This chain connects TRBV4-3 to TRBJ1-1, with no clear D. CDR1 LGHNA and CDR2 YSLEER come from the germline V gene. Between the trimmed V and J ends, which lost 0 bases and 4 bases, there was a span of 6 bases. The CDR3 covers 13 residues. The chain's CDR3 is CASSQDIGTEAFF. The DNA for the CDR3 is TGCGCCAGCAGCCAAGATATTGGCACTGAAGCTTTCTTT.

This clone is labeled as medium-sized (0.01 to 0.1%). The CDR3 here is CASSQVVRVAANTGELFF. For the CDR3, the DNA is TGCGCCAGCAGCCAAGTGGTCAGGGTTGCCGCGAACACCGGGGAGCTGTTTTTT. The chain combines TRBV4-3 with TRBJ2-2; tentatively, D is TRBD1 (5 bases). The CDR3 is made up of 18 amino acids. V was clipped by 1 base and J by 0 bases, with 15 bases between them. Germline CDR1 is LGHNA and CDR2 is YSLEER.

In this sample, this clone turned up a few times. V usage is TRBV6-1 and J usage is TRBJ1-1; D unclear. The CDR3 length is 14 residues. The V and J ends lost 6 bases and 1 base respectively, with 12 bases between them. Germline V gene sequence: CDR1 MNHNS, CDR2 SASEGT. The CDR3 DNA sequence: TGTGCCAGCAGAATTACAGTTTCGAACACTGAAGCTTTCTTT. This encodes CASRITVSNTEAFF.

The chain carries TRBV6-5 and TRBJ2-3; TRBD2 might be the D (5 bases). This CDR3 is built from 15 residues. Trimming pared 6 bases from V and 6 bases from J, leaving 19 bases between. Germline V gives CDR1 MNHEY, CDR2 SVGAGI. In nucleotides, the CDR3 is TGTGCCAGCAGAGACTACGCAGCCTCCCCCGATACGCAGTATTTT. It yields the protein CASRDYAASPDTQYF.

This clone occurred a few times. This chain links TRBV6-1 with TRBJ1-2; 7 nucleotides align to TRBD1. With 1 base clipped from V and 2 bases from J, the junction kept 4 bases outside the gene matches. Germline V gene lookup returns CDR1 MNHNS and CDR2 SASEGT. This CDR3 has 15 amino acids. CDR3 sequence reads: CASSEETGQNYGYTF. The CDR3, as DNA: TGTGCCAGCAGTGAAGAGACGGGACAGAACTATGGCTACACCTTC.

The chain is built from TRBV9 and TRBJ1-1; D is undetermined. CDR1 and CDR2 (germline): SGDLS, YYNGEE. This CDR3 spans 13 amino acids. The ends were cut back, 0 bases at V and 6 bases at J, with 9 bases in the middle. CDR3 sequence (DNA): TGTGCCAGCAGCGTAGGTGTTGGGTCTGAAGCTTTCTTT. Translating gives CASSVGVGSEAFF.